These T cell receptor beta chains were read from a single sample in a study of shared clonotypes between healthy human individuals. Profiling relied on immunoSEQ multiplex PCR, and the TCRdb table lists in-frame clones only, not all of them. The sample yields roughly 120,000 clones, around two thirds seen once. The material sequenced was memory CD8+ T cells sorted from blood. The receptors shown here come from a woman younger than 45 in good health. Each CDR3 is given with its conserved first and last residue. The D gene is left open where the match is weak. Rows may omit the clone size; those that give it use once, few, many or a size class.

cdr3_nt cdr3_aa clone_size v_call d_call j_call
TGTGCCAGCAGCTTAACGGCAGAGAGCACTGAAGCTTTCTTT CASSLTAESTEAFF - TRBV7-8 - TRBJ1-1
TGTGCCAGCAGCCAAGGCAGTCAATCCTACGAGCAGTACTTC CASSQGSQSYEQYF few TRBV4-1 - TRBJ2-7
TGTGCCAGCAGCCTTTGGAAGGACCAGCGGTTCTACGAGCAGTACTTC CASSLWKDQRFYEQYF - TRBV7-9 - TRBJ2-7
TGTGCCAGCAGTGGGGGACTAGCGGGCACATACGAGCAGTACTTC CASSGGLAGTYEQYF - TRBV25-1 TRBD2 TRBJ2-7
TGTGCCAGCAGAGGCCAGGGATGCGGGCCAGATGAAAAACTGTTTTTT CASRGQGCGPDEKLFF once TRBV28 - TRBJ1-4
TGTGCCAGCAGCCTAACAGGGTGGAACACCGGGGAGCTGTTTTTT CASSLTGWNTGELFF - TRBV11-2 - TRBJ2-2
TGTGCCAGCAGTTTAGGGCCTGCAAACGAGCAGTACTTC CASSLGPANEQYF - TRBV21-1 - TRBJ2-7
TGTGCCAGCAGTGAGGAGGTTGAAACCAAAAACATTCAGTACTTC CASSEEVETKNIQYF - TRBV25-1 - TRBJ2-4
TGTGCCAGCAGTGAATCTCGGACTAGCGAGAGCTCCTACAATGAGCAGTTCTTC CASSESRTSESSYNEQFF - TRBV25-1 TRBD2 TRBJ2-1
TGTGCCAGTACCGACGACATAGTCAGTCAGCCCCAGCATTTT CASTDDIVSQPQHF - TRBV19 - TRBJ1-5
TGTGCCAGCAGCTTAGTCGTTGGAAAACAAGAGACCCAGTACTTC CASSLVVGKQETQYF - TRBV7-9 - TRBJ2-5
TGCGCCAGCAGCTTGGGGCAGGGGACGAATGGCTACACCTTC CASSLGQGTNGYTF - TRBV5-1 - TRBJ1-2
TGTGCCAGCAGCGTACGCCAGGGACAAACAAATGAAAAACTGTTTTTT CASSVRQGQTNEKLFF - TRBV7-8 - TRBJ1-4
TGTGCCAGCAGCTTGGTAGGCCTGACTAGCGGGAAGGACAATGAGCAGTTCTTC CASSLVGLTSGKDNEQFF - TRBV5-4 TRBD2 TRBJ2-1
TGTGCCAGCAGCTTAGGATCTAGCGGATACTTGAACACCGGGGAGCTGTTTTTT CASSLGSSGYLNTGELFF - TRBV7-9 TRBD2 TRBJ2-2
TGTGCCACCGGACAGGGCGATAGTGATGGCTACACCTTC CATGQGDSDGYTF - TRBV6-1 TRBD1 TRBJ1-2
TGTGCCAGCAGAGGGGAGGGAAATGAAAAACTGTTTTTT CASRGEGNEKLFF - TRBV6-5 - TRBJ1-4
TGTGCCAGCAGTTACCTTTGGGCACCCGGGGAGCTGTTTTTT CASSYLWAPGELFF - TRBV6-5 - TRBJ2-2
TGCAGCGGACTAGCGGGAAATAGGGAGACCTACGAGCAGTACTTC CSGLAGNRETYEQYF many TRBV29-1 TRBD2 TRBJ2-7
TGTGCCAGCAGACGGGCCAACTCCTACGAGCAGTACTTC CASRRANSYEQYF - TRBV27 - TRBJ2-7
TGTGCCAGCAGTGGCGGACTAGCGGGAAGCAATGAGCAGTTCTTC CASSGGLAGSNEQFF - TRBV6-4 TRBD2 TRBJ2-1
TGTGCCAGCAGCACATTATGGCAGGACCGTCCCGCCTACGAGCAGTACTTC CASSTLWQDRPAYEQYF - TRBV7-8 - TRBJ2-7
TGTGCCAGCAGCTCAGGGACTAGCGGGAGGTCCGAGCAGTACTTC CASSSGTSGRSEQYF - TRBV7-9 TRBD2 TRBJ2-7
TGCGCCAGCAGCTTGGGGTGGGGCACAGATACGCAGTATTTT CASSLGWGTDTQYF - TRBV5-1 - TRBJ2-3
TGTGCCAGCAGCTTCGGCACAGGCCAAAACATTCAGTACTTC CASSFGTGQNIQYF many TRBV11-2 - TRBJ2-4
TGTGCCAGCAGCTTAGACAGCGGGGCCTCTGAAGCTTTCTTT CASSLDSGASEAFF few TRBV11-2 - TRBJ1-1
TGTGCCAGCAGTGCTTCCGGCCTAGCCAAAAACATTCAGTACTTC CASSASGLAKNIQYF few TRBV2 - TRBJ2-4
TGTGCCAGCAGAGCCATGAGGGGCTACGAGCAGTACTTC CASRAMRGYEQYF - TRBV2 - TRBJ2-7
TGTGCCAGCAGCTTAACCGGACTAGCGGGAGGTCCCCCTTCCAACGAGCAGTACTTC CASSLTGLAGGPPSNEQYF - TRBV7-9 TRBD2 TRBJ2-7
TGCGCCAGCAGCCAAGGGACCGACACCGGGGAGCTGTTTTTT CASSQGTDTGELFF - TRBV5-1 - TRBJ2-2
TGTGCCAGCAGCCCCGGACAGATAAGCTCTGGGGCCAACGTCCTGACTTTC CASSPGQISSGANVLTF - TRBV9 - TRBJ2-6
TGTGCCAGCAGCCGCGGACAGATGAACACTGAAGCTTTCTTT CASSRGQMNTEAFF - TRBV7-2 - TRBJ1-1
TGTGCCAGCAGCTTAGTGGCTAGCGGGAGGGGGGGTCTTACAGATACGCAGTATTTT CASSLVASGRGGLTDTQYF - TRBV7-8 TRBD2 TRBJ2-3
TGCGCCAGCAGCTGGAGCGGGAGTGGATACTACAATGAGCAGTTCTTC CASSWSGSGYYNEQFF - TRBV5-1 TRBD2 TRBJ2-1
TGCGCCAGCAGCCAAGCAGGGGCCTACGAGCAGTACTTC CASSQAGAYEQYF - TRBV4-1 - TRBJ2-7
TGTGCCAGCAGTACGACAGGAGAGGGTAACTATGGCTACACCTTC CASSTTGEGNYGYTF many TRBV27 - TRBJ1-2
TGTGCCAGCAGCTTATCAGGGGGTGTCCGGGGCTACACCTTC CASSLSGGVRGYTF - TRBV7-9 TRBD1 TRBJ1-2
TGTGCCTGGACATCACCGAACACCGGGGAGCTGTTTTTT CAWTSPNTGELFF - TRBV30 - TRBJ2-2
TGTGCCAGCAGTTTGACTAGCGGGAGGGCAGATACGCAGTATTTT CASSLTSGRADTQYF - TRBV6-5 TRBD2 TRBJ2-3
TGTGCCAGCAGCTATACAGGAGACAACACTGAAGCTTTCTTT CASSYTGDNTEAFF - TRBV9 - TRBJ1-1
TGTGCCAGTAGTATGCGGGCACTAGCGGCCGAAAGAAATGAGCAGTTCTTC CASSMRALAAERNEQFF few TRBV19 TRBD2 TRBJ2-1
TGTGCCAGCAGCTTAGCGTACAGGGGCGGAGATAGGACCGGGGAGCTGTTTTTT CASSLAYRGGDRTGELFF - TRBV7-8 TRBD1 TRBJ2-2
TGTGCCAGCAGCCAGGATCTATTTAGGGGAAACGAAAAACTGTTTTTT CASSQDLFRGNEKLFF - TRBV7-9 - TRBJ1-4
TGTGCCAGCAGCCCGAATTCCGAAGCTAACTATGGCTACACCTTC CASSPNSEANYGYTF - TRBV4-2 - TRBJ1-2
TGCGCCAGCAGCGATCAAGGGGGAGGGCTAGCGGAACTCACAGATACGCAGTATTTT CASSDQGGGLAELTDTQYF - TRBV4-1 - TRBJ2-3
TGTGCCTGGAGTGTATCGGGGGATTCACCCCTCCACTTT CAWSVSGDSPLHF - TRBV30 - TRBJ1-6
TGTGCCAGCAGCGAAATGGCGAGCTACAATGAGCAGTTCTTC CASSEMASYNEQFF - TRBV2 - TRBJ2-1
TGTGCCAGCAGCACCGCCGTAGGCTCGAGGTACTTC CASSTAVGSRYF - TRBV7-9 - TRBJ2-5
TGTGCCAGCAGTGAACTCGAGAAGGCCCTCACGGATCAGCCCCAGCATTTT CASSELEKALTDQPQHF few TRBV2 - TRBJ1-5
TGTGCCAGTAGACAGGTTCCGTTGGTAGCTTTCTTT CASRQVPLVAFF - TRBV19 - TRBJ1-1